This entry lists 32 T cell receptor beta chains sequenced from one sample in a study of cytomegalovirus exposure and HLA in healthy donors. With 60 Vbeta and 13 Jbeta primers, the PCR was carried out. Repertoires were generated with immunoSEQ multiplex PCR, while TCRdb's copy carries only in-frame clones and drops some. The sample records under 300,000 clones, 70% to 90% being singletons. The sequenced material came from PBMCs. The receptor source for this set is a woman aged 35 to 49 in good health and CMV-seropositive.

The rearrangement links TRBV18 to TRBJ1-2; D possibly corresponds to TRBD1 (5 bases). V was clipped by 3 bases and J by 5 bases, with 7 bases between them. CDR3 length: 12 amino acids. The germline CDR1 and CDR2 sequences are KGHSH and LQKENI. CDR3 residues: CASSPGGYGYTF. In nucleotides, the CDR3 is TGTGCCAGCTCACCGGGGGGGTATGGCTACACCTTC.

This clone was seen a handful of times. The V gene is TRBV29-1, the J gene TRBJ2-1; possible D gene TRBD1, 6 bases. V was pared by 7 bases and J by 1 base, with 11 bases between. Germline-derived CDR1 and CDR2 are SQVTM and ANQGSEA. The CDR3 covers 13 residues. CDR3 bases: TGCAGCGCACCCGGGACATCCTACAATGAGCAGTTCTTC. The encoded protein is CSAPGTSYNEQFF.

This clone was seen a few times. This chain links TRBV4-3 with TRBJ2-5; 10 bases match TRBD1. Germline V gene sequence: CDR1 LGHNA, CDR2 YSLEER. The CDR3 sequence is 17 residues long. J was trimmed by 4 bases and V by 0 bases; bases with no gene match: 8. CDR3 coding DNA: TGCGCCAGCAGCCAAGATAGGGAAGGGGACAGGGGAGAGACCCAGTACTTC. As protein: CASSQDREGDRGETQYF.

Note on this clone: The sample has other DNA sequences that encode this CDR3 too. The genes are TRBV28 and TRBJ2-7; 9 nucleotides align to TRBD1. There are 14 residues in the CDR3. CDR1 MDHEN and CDR2 SYDVKM come from the germline V gene. V was pared by 6 bases and J by 0 bases, with 3 bases of the junction left unmatched. CDR3 region: CASSSTGGSYEQYF. CDR3 sequence (DNA): TGTGCCAGCAGCTCGACAGGGGGCTCCTACGAGCAGTACTTC.

The chain joins TRBV28 to TRBJ2-5, with 13 bases fitting TRBD2. This CDR3 is built from 18 residues. V shed 6 bases and J 3 bases; nucleotides not matched to a gene: 13. Looked up from germline, CDR1 is MDHEN and CDR2 is SYDVKM. CDR3 coding DNA: TGTGCCAGCAGCAACGGACTAGCGGGAGTAACGGAAGAAGAGACCCAGTACTTC. Amino acids: CASSNGLAGVTEEETQYF. The variable domain in full, with the rest retrieved from reference TRBV28 and TRBJ2-5, is DVKVTQSSRYLVKRTGEKVFLECVQDMDHENMFWYRQDPGLGLRLIYFSYDVKMKEKGDIPEGYSVSREKKERFSLILESASTNQTSMYLCASSNGLAGVTEEETQYFGPGTRLLVL.

J is TRBJ2-7 and V is TRBV25-1; 11 bases line up with TRBD2. Germline trimming cut 8 bases from V and 3 bases from J; bases unmatched to any gene: 3. Germline values: CDR1 MGHDK, CDR2 SYGVNS. This CDR3 contains 13 residues. The CDR3 loop reads CASQLAGVYEQYF. CDR3 bases: TGTGCCAGCCAACTAGCGGGGGTCTACGAGCAGTACTTC.

The V and J genes are TRBV2 and TRBJ2-5; 11 bases line up with TRBD2. There are 14 residues in the CDR3. Losses at the gene ends were 7 bases for V and 11 bases for J; bases not matched to a gene: 12. Germline loops: CDR1 SNHLY, CDR2 FYNNEI. CDR3 protein: CASTLLAGVGEQYF. The CDR3 nucleotides read TGTGCCAGCACCCTACTAGCGGGAGTGGGAGAGCAGTACTTC.

This clone was observed many times. The chain joins TRBV7-9 to TRBJ1-6; D is possibly TRBD1 (6 bases). The germline V and J ends were trimmed by 3 bases and 10 bases, with 13 bases remaining between them. The germline V gene has CDR1 SEHNR and CDR2 FQNEAQ (reference sequence). The CDR3 is 14 residues long. The CDR3: CASSLSGGSSPLHF. Here the CDR3 DNA reads TGTGCCAGCAGCTTGTCTGGGGGCAGCTCACCCCTCCACTTT.

To note about this clone: Relative to the germline gene, one junction end is altered; a read error may explain this. This specimen includes other DNA sequences encoding the same CDR3. The chain combines TRBV30 with TRBJ2-1, with a possible D match to TRBD1 (6 bases). Germline values: CDR1 GTSNPN, CDR2 SVGIG (reference sequence). The CDR3 loop spans 14 amino acids. This chain's CDR3 is CANPRTDRSNEQFF. The CDR3 nucleotides read TGCGCCAATCCCCGGACAGACAGGAGCAATGAGCAGTTCTTC.

The rearrangement links TRBV6-5 to TRBJ1-1, with 7 bases matching TRBD1. After removal of 5 bases from V and 9 bases from J, the junction contained 6 bases not matched to a gene. From germline, CDR1 is MNHEY and CDR2 SVGAGI. This CDR3 has 12 residues. The CDR3 region has the DNA TGTGCCAGCAGTATACGACAGGGTAAAGCTTTCTTT. This sequence encodes CASSIRQGKAFF.

The J gene is TRBJ2-2, the V gene TRBV9, with 12 nucleotides matching TRBD2. The CDR3 sequence is 15 residues long. Germline CDR1 reads SGDLS; CDR2 reads YYNGEE. With 4 bases clipped from V and 8 bases from J, the junction kept 6 bases outside the gene matches. The CDR3: CASSFPTSGSGELFF. The CDR3 DNA reads TGTGCCAGCAGCTTCCCGACTAGCGGGAGTGGGGAGCTGTTTTTT.

The genes are TRBV9 and TRBJ2-3; 9 bases are a match to TRBD2. Germline V gene lookup returns CDR1 SGDLS and CDR2 YYNGEE. V shed 4 bases and J 10 bases; nucleotides not matched to a gene: 4. The CDR3 extends over 12 amino acids. The CDR3 region is CASSYSGRAQYF. CDR3 coding DNA: TGTGCCAGCAGCTATAGCGGGAGAGCGCAGTATTTT.

V is TRBV28 and J is TRBJ1-1; D unresolved. The V end lost 8 bases, the J end lost 4 bases, and 5 bases lay between the germline ends. CDR1 and CDR2 (germline): MDHEN, SYDVKM. This CDR3 spans 10 amino acids. The CDR3 region has the DNA TGTGCCAGCTCCCGCACTGAAGCTTTCTTT. This gives the protein CASSRTEAFF.

This chain links TRBV7-9 with TRBJ1-6; D perhaps matches TRBD1 (6 bases). CDR3 length: 14 amino acids. V was shortened by 1 base and J by 6 bases, with 7 bases between the two germline ends. CDR1 and CDR2 from the germline V gene are SEHNR and FQNEAQ (reference sequence). The CDR3 loop reads CASSLGQVNSPLHF. The CDR3 bases are TGTGCCAGCAGCTTAGGACAGGTTAATTCACCCCTCCACTTT.

This clone appeared a few times. The chain couples TRBV5-1 to TRBJ2-1; 7 positions agree with TRBD2. This CDR3 is 15 amino acids long. In germline, CDR1 is SGHRS, CDR2 YFSETQ. The J segment lost 5 bases and the V segment lost 2 bases, leaving 7 bases of the junction unmatched. In DNA, the CDR3 is TGCGCCAGCAGCTTCGAGGGAGGGCCCCACAATGAGCAGTTCTTC. This encodes CASSFEGGPHNEQFF.

J is TRBJ2-2 and V is TRBV4-1; TRBD2 matches 9 bases. Trimming removed 0 bases from V and 6 bases from J; junction bases left unmatched: 14. From germline, CDR1 is MGHRA and CDR2 YSYEKL. The CDR3 covers 19 residues. The CDR3 DNA follows: TGCGCCAGCAGCCAAGATACTCGGGGCGGGAGGGCCGGATCCGGGGAGCTGTTTTTT. Amino acid sequence: CASSQDTRGGRAGSGELFF.

This chain connects TRBV7-9 to TRBJ2-7; 7 positions agree with TRBD1. Germline V gene sequence: CDR1 SEHNR, CDR2 FQNEAQ (reference sequence). The ends lost 5 bases at V and 3 bases at J; junction bases unmatched: 10. This CDR3 spans 15 amino acids. This chain's CDR3 is CASSPVGQLSYEQYF. The CDR3 DNA follows: TGTGCCAGCAGCCCAGTGGGACAGTTAAGCTACGAGCAGTACTTC. Filled out from reference TRBV7-9 and TRBJ2-7, the complete variable domain reads DTGVSQNPRHKITKRGQNVTFRCDPISEHNRLYWYRQTLGQGPEFLTYFQNEAQLEKSRLLSDRFSAERPKGSFSTLEIQRTEQGDSAMYLCASSPVGQLSYEQYFGPGTRLTVT.

This clone was counted between two and nine times. The genes are TRBV19 and TRBJ1-3; 7 positions agree with TRBD1. The CDR3 runs 16 residues. V shed 3 bases, J shed 13 bases, and the junction held 18 bases outside the gene matches. The germline CDR1 and CDR2 sequences are LNHDA and SQIVND (reference sequence). In DNA form, the CDR3 reads TGTGCCAGTAGTATCCTATCTATTGCCCCGGGACAGAAAATATATTTT. It is translated as CASSILSIAPGQKIYF.

This chain connects TRBV6-1 to TRBJ1-4; D gene uncertain. Germline CDR1 MNHNS, CDR2 SASEGT. The CDR3 runs 13 residues. V dropped 7 bases and J dropped 7 bases, with 13 bases sitting between them. The CDR3 nucleotides are TGTGCCAGCACTGAGCCCGGGTCTGAAAAACTGTTTTTT. Amino acids: CASTEPGSEKLFF.

The chain carries TRBV6-1 and TRBJ1-2; D is unresolved. The CDR3 consists of 14 residues. The V end lost 2 bases, the J end lost 3 bases, and 10 bases lay between the germline ends. Germline CDR1 and CDR2: MNHNS and SASEGT. DNA of the CDR3: TGTGCCAGCAGTGAAAGCTACAGATACTATGGCTACACCTTC. Encoded protein: CASSESYRYYGYTF.

V usage is TRBV10-3 and J usage is TRBJ1-4, with TRBD1 identical over 8 bases. The junction had 8 bases not matched to a gene; V was cut back by 6 bases and J by 8 bases. Germline V CDR1 and CDR2: ENHRY, SYGVKD. The CDR3 loop spans 14 amino acids. The CDR3 DNA sequence: TGTGCCATCAGGGCCGGGACAGGAGACGAAAAACTGTTTTTT. This translates into CAIRAGTGDEKLFF.

This clone has ten or more counts. This chain's CDR3 is CASSLNLAGANSNQPQHF. CDR3 nucleotides: TGTGCCAGCAGCCTAAACCTCGCGGGGGCGAATAGCAATCAGCCCCAGCATTTT. The chain has TRBV2 and TRBJ1-5; tentative D call: TRBD1 (6 bases). In germline, CDR1 is SNHLY, CDR2 FYNNEI. The V gene lost 6 bases and the J gene lost 0 bases, with 21 bases spanning the gap. The CDR3 contains 18 residues.

This rearrangement joins TRBV7-6 to TRBJ2-3, with 11 bases matching TRBD2. The CDR3 totals 16 residues. Germline V lookup: CDR1 SGHVS, CDR2 FNYEAQ. Trimming took 4 bases from V and 7 from J; bases not matched to a gene: 10. The CDR3 nucleotides are TGTGCCAGCAGCTCGAGAATACTAGCGGGAGAACATACGCAGTATTTT. It encodes CASSSRILAGEHTQYF.

The chain is built from TRBV5-8 and TRBJ2-5, with 7 positions matching TRBD2. The junction had 11 bases not matched to a gene; V was cut back by 4 bases and J by 2 bases. Germline CDR1 SGHTS, CDR2 YDEGEE. The CDR3 length is 16 residues. The CDR3 reads CASSQGGMGVQETQYF. CDR3 coding DNA: TGTGCCAGCAGCCAGGGAGGGATGGGGGTACAAGAGACCCAGTACTTC.

The chain has TRBV7-3 and TRBJ1-1, with 9 bases fitting TRBD1. V was pared by 0 bases and J by 5 bases, with 7 bases of the junction left unmatched. The CDR3 runs 16 residues. In germline, CDR1 is SGHTA, CDR2 FQGTGA. This CDR3 is CASSLTGGQGLTEAFF. The CDR3, as DNA: TGTGCCAGCAGCTTAACGGGCGGACAGGGGTTAACTGAAGCTTTCTTT.

The V call is TRBV27, the J call TRBJ2-1, with D unresolved. The CDR3 has 16 amino acids. In germline, CDR1 is MNHEY, CDR2 SMNVEV (reference sequence). Trimming removed 5 bases at V and 0 bases at J, with 14 bases between. In nucleotides, the CDR3 is TGTGCCAGCAGTCTACTACACAAGAGCTCCTACAATGAGCAGTTCTTC. Amino acids: CASSLLHKSSYNEQFF.

This clone appeared a single time. V usage is TRBV30 and J usage is TRBJ2-2; possibly TRBD2 for D (6 bases). V dropped 8 bases and J dropped 4 bases, with 17 bases sitting between them. The germline V gene has CDR1 GTSNPN and CDR2 SVGIG (reference sequence). The CDR3 runs 14 residues. The CDR3 region has the DNA TGTGCCCGCGACGGGGGAGTAGCCACCGGGGAGCTGTTTTTT. Amino acid sequence: CARDGGVATGELFF.

This rearrangement joins TRBV7-2 to TRBJ1-2; D is uncertain. V lost 2 bases and J 9 bases, leaving 19 bases between the germline ends. This CDR3 comprises 15 residues. CDR1 is SGHTA, CDR2 FQGNSA, per germline. The CDR3 nucleotides are TGTGCCAGCAGCTTAACAAGATCGGGGATCCTGCGCTACACCTTC. It is translated as CASSLTRSGILRYTF.

The sample holds a few counts of this clone. V and J are TRBV5-1 and TRBJ2-5; 7 nucleotides align to TRBD1. Germline V lookup: CDR1 SGHRS, CDR2 YFSETQ. V trimming: 0 bases; J trimming: 2 bases; junction bases outside the gene matches: 4. The CDR3 extends over 15 amino acids. The CDR3 bases are TGCGCCAGCAGCTTGGGCCCAGGGGGACAAGAGACCCAGTACTTC. Amino acids: CASSLGPGGQETQYF.

V usage is TRBV5-5 and J usage is TRBJ2-7, with a possible D match to TRBD2 (5 bases). The germline V gene encodes CDR1 SGHKS and CDR2 YYEKEE (reference sequence). The CDR3 runs 12 residues. V was clipped by 0 bases and J by 6 bases, with 7 bases between them. CDR3 amino acids: CASSLGGFEQYF. The CDR3, as DNA: TGTGCCAGCAGCTTGGGAGGGTTCGAGCAGTACTTC.

CDR3 sequence (DNA): TGTGCCAGCAGCTTATCTATGAACACTGAAGCTTTCTTT. This encodes CASSLSMNTEAFF. The rearrangement links TRBV11-3 to TRBJ1-1; D is undetermined. The CDR3 is 13 amino acids. From germline, CDR1 is SGHNT and CDR2 YENEEA. The germline V and J ends were trimmed by 2 bases and 0 bases, with 4 bases remaining between them.

The chain couples TRBV6-5 to TRBJ2-7; TRBD1 is a possible D gene (5 bases). Trimming cost V 0 bases and J 5 bases, with 5 bases left between them. Germline V lookup: CDR1 MNHEY, CDR2 SVGAGI. CDR3 size: 12 residues. Here the CDR3 DNA reads TGTGCCAGCAGTTACTCAGGGGACGAGCAGTACTTC. It codes for CASSYSGDEQYF.